Listed below are T cell receptor beta chains from one sample, sequenced in a study of identical twins. MiXCR, applied by TCRdb to the 5' RACE reads, yields one record per CDR3 protein. The sample yields around 340,000 distinct CDR3 sequences, around 12% seen once. This sample was also put to use in a study of yellow fever vaccine responses in identical twins.

Input material: CD8+ T cells sorted from blood. Receptors originate from a woman aged 18-29 years in good health. The CDR3 runs from the conserved cysteine through the conserved F or W. The D gene is left open where the match is weak. The listing skips clone size in some rows; elsewhere it reads once, few, many or a size class.

>NA|15|TRBV4-1|TRBJ2-7|few
TGCGCCAGCAGCCAAGTCTTAGATAGCCCCTACGAGCAGTACTTC
CASSQVLDSPYEQYF
>NA|12|TRBV19|TRBJ2-1|few
TGTGCCAGTCGGGATTCCTACAATGAGCAGTTCTTC
CASRDSYNEQFF
>TRBD1|15|TRBV28|TRBJ1-1|NA
TGTGCCAGCAGTTTTATAACAGGGGCTAACACTGAAGCTTTCTTT
CASSFITGANTEAFF
>TRBD2|16|TRBV24-1|TRBJ2-2|NA
TGTGCCACCAGTGATTTCGGGGGGGCCTCACCCGGGGAGCTGTTTTTT
CATSDFGGASPGELFF
>TRBD2|17|TRBV12-3/TRBV12-4|TRBJ2-1|few
TGTGCCAGCAGTACCGGACTAGCGGGAGAGTCCTACAATGAGCAGTTCTTC
CASSTGLAGESYNEQFF
>NA|17|TRBV7-2|TRBJ2-3|NA
TGTGCCAGCAGCCACTTTCAGTGGGGCAGCGAGGTAGATACGCAGTATTTT
CASSHFQWGSEVDTQYF
>TRBD2|15|TRBV9|TRBJ2-1|few
TGTGCCAGCAGCGTAGTTAGCGGGGGTAGGAATGAGCAGTTCTTC
CASSVVSGGRNEQFF
>TRBD2|14|TRBV10-3|TRBJ2-1|few
TGTGCCATTCTAGCGGGCAGCTCCTACAATGAGCAGTTCTTC
CAILAGSSYNEQFF
>TRBD1|15|TRBV2|TRBJ2-2|NA
TGTGCCACCCTACGGGGACAGACGAACACCGGGGAGCTGTTTTTT
CATLRGQTNTGELFF
>NA|12|TRBV29-1|TRBJ2-2|NA
TGCAGCGTCGTTGGGACCCTAGGGGAGCTGTTTTTT
CSVVGTLGELFF
>NA|14|TRBV2|TRBJ2-3|few
TGTGCTCGGGCCCGGGAGACAGGCACAGATACGCAGTATTTT
CARARETGTDTQYF
>NA|11|TRBV5-6|TRBJ1-1|many
TGCGCCAGCAGCTTGGCTACTGAAGCTTTCTTT
CASSLATEAFF
>TRBD1|14|TRBV5-6|TRBJ2-7|NA
TGTGCCAGCAGCTTCCGGACAGGGAACTACGAGCAGTACTTC
CASSFRTGNYEQYF
>NA|13|TRBV6-4|TRBJ2-3|many
TGTGCCAGCAGTCGGACTTACGCAGATACGCAGTATTTT
CASSRTYADTQYF
>NA|15|TRBV19|TRBJ2-7|NA
TGTGCCAGTAGTATATTGGGCTCCCCCCCGGACGAGCAGTACTTC
CASSILGSPPDEQYF
>TRBD1|12|TRBV2|TRBJ2-7|NA
TGTGCCAGTCAAGGGGGCGCCTACGAGCAGTACTTC
CASQGGAYEQYF
>TRBD1|18|TRBV6-5|TRBJ2-1|NA
TGTGCCAGCAGTTACTGGGGACAGACCTCCTCACCCTACAATGAGCAGTTCTTC
CASSYWGQTSSPYNEQFF
>NA|14|TRBV12-3/TRBV12-4|TRBJ2-3|few
TGTGCCAGCGATTCTGGGCTGCAGACAGATACGCAGTATTTT
CASDSGLQTDTQYF
>TRBD2|17|TRBV6-5|TRBJ2-3|NA
TGTGCCAGCAGTTACTCGAGCAGCGGGGTTAGCACAGATACGCAGTATTTT
CASSYSSSGVSTDTQYF
>NA|12|TRBV2|TRBJ2-1|NA
TGTGCCAGCAGTGATAACGACAATGAGCAGTTCTTC
CASSDNDNEQFF
>NA|16|TRBV4-2|TRBJ2-3|many
TGTGCCAGCAGCCAAGATCCCCACTCGTTCACAGATACGCAGTATTTT
CASSQDPHSFTDTQYF
>NA|14|TRBV20-1|TRBJ1-5|few
TGCAGTGCTAGAGTCTGGGATAGCAATCAGCCCCAGCATTTT
CSARVWDSNQPQHF
>NA|14|TRBV7-9|TRBJ2-6|many
TGTGCCAGCAGCTTAGGGACGGGGGCCAACGTCCTGACTTTC
CASSLGTGANVLTF
>NA|11|TRBV5-1|TRBJ1-4|few
TGCGCCAGCAGATCAGGGTCGAAACTGTTTTTT
CASRSGSKLFF
>TRBD1|16|TRBV11-2|TRBJ2-1|few
TGTGCCAGCAGCTTAGAAGGGACAGTGCTCTACAATGAGCAGTTCTTC
CASSLEGTVLYNEQFF
>NA|18|TRBV7-8|TRBJ2-3|NA
TGTGCCAGCAGCTTAGTCTGGAGGAAAAGCCTAGTCGCAGATACGCAGTATTTT
CASSLVWRKSLVADTQYF
>TRBD1|15|TRBV5-1|TRBJ2-7|few
TGCGCCAGCAGCTCTGTGACAGGGGGGGCCTACGAGCAGTACTTC
CASSSVTGGAYEQYF
>TRBD2|14|TRBV7-9|TRBJ2-3|NA
TGTGCCAGCACTTTCCCGGGGGGGTTCGATACGCAGTATTTT
CASTFPGGFDTQYF
>TRBD2|15|TRBV5-1|TRBJ2-7|few
TGCGCCAGCAGTTGGGGGACTAGCGGTTCCTACGAGCAGTACTTC
CASSWGTSGSYEQYF
>NA|16|TRBV21-1|TRBJ2-5|NA
TGTGCCAGCAGCAGGGGACAGGGGGCGCTGGGAGAGACCCAGTACTTC
CASSRGQGALGETQYF
>TRBD2|14|TRBV25-1|TRBJ2-1|few
TGTGCCAGCAGACTAGCGGCCCTTCCTAATGAGCAGTTCTTC
CASRLAALPNEQFF
>NA|13|TRBV6-2/TRBV6-3|TRBJ1-1|NA
TGTGCCAGCAGCCAACCCTTGAACACTGAAGCTTTCTTT
CASSQPLNTEAFF
>NA|14|TRBV27|TRBJ2-1|few
TGTGCCAGCAGTTCTAGGGAACCCTACAATGAGCAGTTCTTC
CASSSREPYNEQFF
>TRBD1|16|TRBV27|TRBJ2-7|few
TGTGCCAGCAGCCGACATTGGACAGGGCCCTCCTACGAGCAGTACTTC
CASSRHWTGPSYEQYF
>NA|12|TRBV2|TRBJ2-7|NA
TGTGCCAGCACGGGCAGGGACTACGAGCAGTACTTC
CASTGRDYEQYF
>TRBD1|13|TRBV28|TRBJ2-7|NA
TGTGCCAGCAAGGGGACAGGGGTTTTGTTAAAGTACTTC
CASKGTGVLLKYF
>TRBD1|15|TRBV12-3/TRBV12-4|TRBJ2-3|many
TGTGCCAGCAGCCGACAGGGTTTAGGTACAGATACGCAGTATTTT
CASSRQGLGTDTQYF
>NA|17|TRBV11-2|TRBJ2-4|few
TGTGCCAGCAGCTTAGATAACGCGCGGGACATCAAAAACATTCAGTACTTC
CASSLDNARDIKNIQYF
>TRBD2|16|TRBV5-1|TRBJ2-7|few
TGCGCCAGCAGCTTGGTCGGACTAGCGGGAGGCTACGAGCAGTACTTC
CASSLVGLAGGYEQYF